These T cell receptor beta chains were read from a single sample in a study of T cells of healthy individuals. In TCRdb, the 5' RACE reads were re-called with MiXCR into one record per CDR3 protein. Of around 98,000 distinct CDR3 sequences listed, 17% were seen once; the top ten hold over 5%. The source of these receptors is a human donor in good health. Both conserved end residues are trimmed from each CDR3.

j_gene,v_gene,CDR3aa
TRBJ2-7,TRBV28,ASSWGDIREQY
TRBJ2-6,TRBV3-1,ASKTASGANVLT
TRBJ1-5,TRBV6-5,ASRNRDRGKQPQH
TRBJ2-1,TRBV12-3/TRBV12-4,ASSSGTGSYNEQF
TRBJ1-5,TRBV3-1,ASSQDGREHQPQH
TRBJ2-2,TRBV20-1,SAMGIDTGELF
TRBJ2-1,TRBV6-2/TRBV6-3,ASSYLGEGENNEQF
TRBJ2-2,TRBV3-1,ASSRIPLATGELF
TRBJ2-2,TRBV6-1,ASSVNGETGELF
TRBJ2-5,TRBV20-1,SAIEFKKTQY
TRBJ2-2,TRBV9,ASSPLGGANTGELF
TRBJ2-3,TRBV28,ASSLNPAASTDTQY
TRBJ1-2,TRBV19,ATLGGLGYGYT
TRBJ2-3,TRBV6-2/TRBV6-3,ASSYGYSYTDTQY
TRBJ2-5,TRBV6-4,ASSSGSRGTQY
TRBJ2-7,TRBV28,ASTGDYPQDYEQY
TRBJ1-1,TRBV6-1,ASSEGNTEAF
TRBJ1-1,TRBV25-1,ASRDRGQVRNTEAF
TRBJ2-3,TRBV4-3,ASSQGWTSGDRADTQY
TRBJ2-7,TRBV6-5,ASSSPRREGDEQY
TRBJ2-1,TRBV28,ASSLVGTDYNEQF
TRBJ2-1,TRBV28,ASSLTGIEQF
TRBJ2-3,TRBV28,ASSSIAGSTDTQY
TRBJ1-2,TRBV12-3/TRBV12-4,ASSREGDSYGYT
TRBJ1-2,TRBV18,ASSPGQGRGGYGYT
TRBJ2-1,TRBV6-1,ASSEWWEQF
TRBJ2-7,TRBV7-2,ASSLSRLAGNYEQY
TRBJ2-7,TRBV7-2,ASSLARSELYEQY
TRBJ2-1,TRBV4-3,ASSQDRELAVGEQF
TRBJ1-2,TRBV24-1,ATSDLGREYGYT
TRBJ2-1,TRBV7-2,ASSPGAGREF
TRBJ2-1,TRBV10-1,ASTLKKKTAERTYNEQF
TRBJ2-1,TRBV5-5,ASSIRLAGGKDEQF
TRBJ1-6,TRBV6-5,ASSRRIPGQGSNSPLH
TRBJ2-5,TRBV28,ASSLSGQEETQY
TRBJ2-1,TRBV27,ASSSLSRGPNNEQF
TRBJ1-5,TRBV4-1,ASSQGSQLRGYAQPQH
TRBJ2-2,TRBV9,ASSAPLTGINTGELF
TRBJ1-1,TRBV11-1,ASSQRVNTEAF
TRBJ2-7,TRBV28,ASSFGSGSSYEQY